The 16 T cell receptor beta chains given below trace back to one sample, sequenced in a study of T cell repertoires in cytomegalovirus infection. TCRdb re-analysed the reads in MiXCR, keeping a single row per CDR3 protein. The repertoire has hundreds of thousands of distinct CDR3 sequences, 31% of them found once; the top ten carry about an eighth. Their antigens are not known. Sequencing used cultured CD8+ T cells from PBMCs, obtained from culture after CMV antigen stimulation. These receptors all come from a human donor in good health (CMV status not recorded). Some clones in this sample may be carry-over from other donors' samples.

This clonotype occurred a few times. The chain combines TRBV7-2 with TRBJ1-5, with D uncertain. Germline V CDR1 and CDR2: SGHTA, FQGNSA. With 2 bases removed from V and 0 bases from J, the gap between germline ends came to 8 bases. This CDR3 has 15 residues. The CDR3, as DNA: TGTGCCAGCAGCTTAACGGGATTTAGCAATCAGCCCCAGCATTTT. It encodes CASSLTGFSNQPQHF. Full variable domain (remainder filled in from reference TRBV7-2 and TRBJ1-5): GAGVSQSPSNKVTEKGKDVELRCDPISGHTALYWYRQSLGQGLEFLIYFQGNSAPDKSGLPSDRFSAERTGGSVSTLTIQRTQQEDSAVYLCASSLTGFSNQPQHFGDGTRLSIL.

The gene calls are TRBV6-2 or TRBV6-3 and TRBJ1-1; 7 bases match TRBD1. This CDR3 is built from 16 residues. Germline V gene data show CDR1 as MNHEY and CDR2 as SVGEGT. Trimming cost V 3 bases and J 3 bases; bases outside gene matches: 10. CDR3 protein: CASSYGGGDEYTEAFF. The CDR3 coding sequence is TGTGCCAGCAGTTATGGAGGGGGCGACGAGTACACTGAAGCTTTCTTT.

Here the CDR3 reads CASSSQSTGYSNQPQHF. CDR3 coding DNA: TGTGCCAGCAGTTCCCAATCGACAGGGTATAGCAATCAGCCCCAGCATTTT. The chain uses TRBV6-6 and TRBJ1-5, with 7 positions matching TRBD1. Trimming removed 4 bases from V and 0 bases from J; junction bases left unmatched: 9. The germline V gene has CDR1 MNHNY and CDR2 SVGAGI (reference sequence). The CDR3 runs 17 residues.

The gene calls are TRBV6-5 and TRBJ1-1; 7 nucleotides agree with TRBD1. CDR1 MNHEY and CDR2 SVGAGI come from the germline V gene. This CDR3 is 15 amino acids long. V was pared by 6 bases and J by 0 bases, with 7 bases of the junction left unmatched. The CDR3 nucleotides read TGTGCCAGCAGCTTGACAGGGCTCATGAACACTGAAGCTTTCTTT. This translates into CASSLTGLMNTEAFF.

The chain has TRBV7-9 and TRBJ2-7; D gene uncertain. The CDR3 runs to 14 residues. From germline, CDR1 is SEHNR and CDR2 FQNEAQ (reference sequence). V was pared by 5 bases and J by 2 bases, with 13 bases between. CDR3 sequence: CASSHPTRTYEQYF. CDR3 coding DNA: TGTGCCAGCAGCCACCCCACTCGAACCTACGAGCAGTACTTC.

As to this clonotype: One junction end does not reproduce the germline sequence, and a read error may be involved. The chain recombines TRBV5-3 with TRBJ2-3; D remains ambiguous. TRBV5-3 is placed among ORFs of uncertain function. The CDR3 has 13 residues. For the CDR3, the DNA is TGTGCCAGCAGCTTCTATGGGACAGATACGCAGTATTTT. Translating gives CASSFYGTDTQYF.

The J gene is TRBJ1-1, the V gene TRBV7-6; D might be TRBD1 (5 bases). Deletions cut 4 bases from V and 4 bases from J, with 10 bases between. The CDR3 is made up of 13 amino acids. Germline V gene data show CDR1 as SGHVS and CDR2 as FNYEAQ. CDR3 nucleotides: TGTGCCAGCAGCTCGGGACGGATCACTGAAGCTTTCTTT. This gives the protein CASSSGRITEAFF.

The chain links TRBV12-3 or TRBV12-4 to TRBJ2-3; 7 bases are shared with TRBD1. J was trimmed by 1 base and V by 6 bases; bases with no gene match: 4. CDR3 length equals 14 residues. Here the CDR3 reads CASSDRVGTDTQYF. The CDR3 DNA reads TGTGCCAGCAGCGACAGGGTCGGCACAGATACGCAGTATTTT.

This clonotype came up a few times. The chain combines TRBV6-1 with TRBJ2-7; a possible D gene is TRBD1 (5 bases). There are 15 residues in the CDR3. The V gene lost 2 bases and the J gene lost 0 bases, with 11 bases spanning the gap. In germline, CDR1 is MNHNS, CDR2 SASEGT. CDR3 sequence (DNA): TGTGCCAGCAGTGAACGGACACTGGGCTCCTACGAGCAGTACTTC. This encodes CASSERTLGSYEQYF.

The V and J genes are TRBV19 and TRBJ2-2; 7 bases are shared with TRBD1. CDR1 is LNHDA and CDR2 is SQIVND in the germline V gene (reference sequence). V gave up 6 bases and J gave up 1 base; unmatched junction bases: 26. This CDR3 is built from 22 residues. CDR3 sequence reads: CASSPWGQQGPTLGGNTGELFF. DNA for the CDR3: TGTGCCAGTAGCCCTTGGGGCCAACAGGGGCCGACTTTAGGTGGGAACACCGGGGAGCTGTTTTTT. The full variable domain, completed using reference TRBV19 and TRBJ2-2, is DGGITQSPKYLFRKEGQNVTLSCEQNLNHDAMYWYRQDPGQGLRLIYYSQIVNDFQKGDIAEGYSVSREKKESFPLTVTSAQKNPTAFYLCASSPWGQQGPTLGGNTGELFFGEGSRLTVL.

This clonotype was observed a handful of times. DNA of the CDR3: TGCGCCAGCAGTGGGGTAGCGGGGGGTAATGAGCAGTTCTTC. Translation: CASSGVAGGNEQFF. This chain connects TRBV10-2 to TRBJ2-1; TRBD2 agrees at 10 bases. Germline V gene lookup returns CDR1 WSHSY and CDR2 SAAADI. Germline trimming cut 4 bases from V and 7 bases from J; bases unmatched to any gene: 4. CDR3 length: 14 residues.

The chain recombines TRBV12-3 or TRBV12-4 with TRBJ2-7; the match to TRBD1 covers 8 bases. The CDR3 has 14 amino acids. Trimming at V came to 6 bases and at J to 3 bases, leaving 7 bases not matched to a gene. The CDR3 loop is CASRRQGKVYEQYF. The CDR3 DNA reads as TGTGCCAGCAGGCGACAGGGGAAGGTCTACGAGCAGTACTTC.

Concerning this clonotype itself: The junction departs from the called germline gene at one end, perhaps through a read error. This chain joins TRBV6-1 and TRBJ1-3; D may be TRBD1 (5 bases). This CDR3 contains 12 residues. CDR1 MNHNS and CDR2 SASEGT come from the germline V gene. CDR3 nucleotides: TGTGCCAGCAGTTTCGGGCTCCGGGGCCAGCGTTTT. Translation gives CASSFGLRGQRF.

In DNA, the CDR3 is TGTGCCAGCAGCGGAAAGGGTGTTGAGGCCCTCAATGAGCAGTTCTTC. Translating gives CASSGKGVEALNEQFF. The rearrangement uses TRBV5-6 and TRBJ2-1; D is undetermined. The germline V gene has CDR1 SGHDT and CDR2 YYEEEE. Between the trimmed V and J ends, which lost 4 bases and 6 bases, there was a span of 20 bases. This CDR3 contains 16 residues.

The table lists this clonotype with a few counts. CDR3 in amino acids: CASSLVMDSVTEAFF. CDR3 DNA: TGTGCCAGCAGCTTAGTCATGGATTCGGTGACTGAAGCTTTCTTT. J is TRBJ1-1 and V is TRBV7-9, with D uncertain. V was cut by 1 base and J by 5 bases, with 14 bases left in between. This CDR3 has 15 amino acids. Germline CDR1 reads SEHNR; CDR2 reads FQNEAQ (reference sequence). Full variable domain (rest looked up from reference TRBV7-9 and TRBJ1-1): DTGVSQNPRHKITKRGQNVTFRCDPISEHNRLYWYRQTLGQGPEFLTYFQNEAQLEKSRLLSDRFSAERPKGSFSTLEIQRTEQGDSAMYLCASSLVMDSVTEAFFGQGTRLTVV.

The J gene is TRBJ2-1, the V gene TRBV5-5; D assignment may be TRBD1 or TRBD2 (5 bases each). Per the germline V gene, CDR1 is SGHKS and CDR2 is YYEKEE (reference sequence). The CDR3 runs to 15 residues. The V end was cut by 1 base, the J end by 3 bases, with 11 bases between. This chain's CDR3 is CASSLRGEGYNEQFF. CDR3 nucleotides: TGTGCCAGCAGCTTGAGGGGAGAAGGCTACAATGAGCAGTTCTTC.